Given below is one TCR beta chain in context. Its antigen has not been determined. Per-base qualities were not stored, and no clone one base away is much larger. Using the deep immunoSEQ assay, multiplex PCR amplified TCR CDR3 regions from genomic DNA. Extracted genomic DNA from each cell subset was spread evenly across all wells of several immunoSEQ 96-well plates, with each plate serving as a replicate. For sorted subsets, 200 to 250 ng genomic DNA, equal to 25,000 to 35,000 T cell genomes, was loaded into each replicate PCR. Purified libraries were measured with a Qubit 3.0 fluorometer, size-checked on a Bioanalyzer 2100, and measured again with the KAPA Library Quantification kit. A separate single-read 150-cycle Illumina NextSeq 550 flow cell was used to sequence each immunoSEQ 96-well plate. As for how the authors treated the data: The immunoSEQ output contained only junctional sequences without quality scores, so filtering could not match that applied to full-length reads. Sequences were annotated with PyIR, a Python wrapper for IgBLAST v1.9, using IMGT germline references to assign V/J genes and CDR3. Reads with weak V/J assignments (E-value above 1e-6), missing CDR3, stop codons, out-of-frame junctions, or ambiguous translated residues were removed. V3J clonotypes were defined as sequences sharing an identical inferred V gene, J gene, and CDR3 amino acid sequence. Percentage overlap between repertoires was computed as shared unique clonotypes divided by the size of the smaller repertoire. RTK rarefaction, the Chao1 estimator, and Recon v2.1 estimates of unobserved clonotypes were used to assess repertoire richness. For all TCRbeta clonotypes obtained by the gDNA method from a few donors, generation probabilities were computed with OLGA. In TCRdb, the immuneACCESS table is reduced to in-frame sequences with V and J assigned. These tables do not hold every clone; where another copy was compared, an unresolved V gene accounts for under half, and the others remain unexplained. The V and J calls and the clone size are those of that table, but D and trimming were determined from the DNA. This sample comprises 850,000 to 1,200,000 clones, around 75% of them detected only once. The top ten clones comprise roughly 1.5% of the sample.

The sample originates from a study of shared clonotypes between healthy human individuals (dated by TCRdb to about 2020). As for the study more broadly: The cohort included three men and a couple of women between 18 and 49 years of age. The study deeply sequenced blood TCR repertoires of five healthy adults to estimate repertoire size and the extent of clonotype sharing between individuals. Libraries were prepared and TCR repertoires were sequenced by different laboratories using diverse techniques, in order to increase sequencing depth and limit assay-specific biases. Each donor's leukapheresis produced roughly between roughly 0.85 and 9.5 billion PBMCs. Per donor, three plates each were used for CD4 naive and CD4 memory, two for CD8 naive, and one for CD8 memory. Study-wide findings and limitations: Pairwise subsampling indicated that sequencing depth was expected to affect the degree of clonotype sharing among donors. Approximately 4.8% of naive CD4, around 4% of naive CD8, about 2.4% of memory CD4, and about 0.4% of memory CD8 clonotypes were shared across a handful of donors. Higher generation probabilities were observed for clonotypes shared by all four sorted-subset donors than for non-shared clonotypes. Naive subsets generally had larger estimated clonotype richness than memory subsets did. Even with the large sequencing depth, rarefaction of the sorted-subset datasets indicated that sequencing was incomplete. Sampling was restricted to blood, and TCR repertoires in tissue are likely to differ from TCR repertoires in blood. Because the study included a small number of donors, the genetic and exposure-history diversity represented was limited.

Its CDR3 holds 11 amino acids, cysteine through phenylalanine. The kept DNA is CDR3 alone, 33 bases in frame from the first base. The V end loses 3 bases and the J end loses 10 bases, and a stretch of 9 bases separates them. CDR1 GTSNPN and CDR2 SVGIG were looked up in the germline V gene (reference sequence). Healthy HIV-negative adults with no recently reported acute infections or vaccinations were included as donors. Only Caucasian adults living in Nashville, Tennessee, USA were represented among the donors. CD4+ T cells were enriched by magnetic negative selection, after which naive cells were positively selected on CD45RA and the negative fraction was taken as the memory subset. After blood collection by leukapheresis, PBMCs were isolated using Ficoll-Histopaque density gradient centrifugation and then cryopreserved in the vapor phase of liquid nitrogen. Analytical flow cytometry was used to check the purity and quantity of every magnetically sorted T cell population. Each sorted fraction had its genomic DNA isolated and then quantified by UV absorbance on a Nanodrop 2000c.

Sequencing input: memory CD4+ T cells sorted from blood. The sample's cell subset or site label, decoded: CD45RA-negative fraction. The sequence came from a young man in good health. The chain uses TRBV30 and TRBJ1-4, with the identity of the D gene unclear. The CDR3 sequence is CAWRDVRKLFF. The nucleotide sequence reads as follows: TGTGCCTGGAGGGACGTGCGAAAACTGTTTTTT.